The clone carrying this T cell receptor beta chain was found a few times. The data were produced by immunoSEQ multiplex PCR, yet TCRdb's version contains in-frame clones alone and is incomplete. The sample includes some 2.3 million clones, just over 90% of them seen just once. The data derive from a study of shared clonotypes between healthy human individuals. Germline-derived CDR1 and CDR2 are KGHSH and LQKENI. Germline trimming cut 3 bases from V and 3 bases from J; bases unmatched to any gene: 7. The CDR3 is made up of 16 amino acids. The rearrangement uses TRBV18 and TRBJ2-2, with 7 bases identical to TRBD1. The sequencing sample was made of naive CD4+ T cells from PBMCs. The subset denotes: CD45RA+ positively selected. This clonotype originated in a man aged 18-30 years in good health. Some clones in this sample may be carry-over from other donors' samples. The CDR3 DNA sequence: TGTGCCAGCTCACCCCCGGGGACAGAGTACACCGGGGAGCTGTTTTTT. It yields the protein CASSPPGTEYTGELFF.